The 13 T cell receptor beta chains listed next were all sequenced from one sample in a study of OX40 agonist ivuxolimab in advanced cancers. The table came from immunoSEQ multiplex PCR; TCRdb's copy has only in-frame clones and leaves some out. The sample lists about 96,000 clones, 80% to 95% occurring once. Sequenced material: CD4+ or CD8+ T cells sorted from blood, taken in a trial of the OX40 agonist ivuxolimab. The receptor set was obtained from an adult with an advanced solid tumor such as melanoma, head and neck, liver or kidney cancer.

The rearrangement links TRBV7-9 to TRBJ1-2; TRBD1 matches 9 bases. V lost 5 bases, J lost 8 bases, and 15 bases stayed unmatched. The CDR3 runs to 16 residues. Germline V CDR1 and CDR2: SEHNR, FQNEAQ (reference sequence). The CDR3 DNA reads as TGTGCCAGCAGCCCCCGAGGGACAGGGAACGGGCGCGGCTACACCTTC. The encoded protein is CASSPRGTGNGRGYTF. Complete variable domain (other parts from reference TRBV7-9 and TRBJ1-2): DTGVSQNPRHKITKRGQNVTFRCDPISEHNRLYWYRQTLGQGPEFLTYFQNEAQLEKSRLLSDRFSAERPKGSFSTLEIQRTEQGDSAMYLCASSPRGTGNGRGYTFGSGTRLTVV.

This chain links TRBV5-1 with TRBJ2-7; 7 bases fit TRBD1. The CDR3 runs 13 residues. With V trimmed by 5 bases and J by 4 bases, 6 bases remained unmatched. Germline V gene data show CDR1 as SGHRS and CDR2 as YFSETQ. CDR3 protein: CASRQTGRYEQYF. CDR3 nucleotide sequence: TGCGCCAGCAGACAGACAGGGCGGTACGAGCAGTACTTC.

The chain is built from TRBV5-5 and TRBJ2-7, with 9 bases fitting TRBD1. CDR3 length: 14 residues. The V and J ends lost 4 bases and 4 bases, in that order; junction bases with no gene match: 6. Per germline, CDR1 SGHKS and CDR2 YYEKEE (reference sequence). CDR3 nucleotides: TGTGCCAGCAGCCAGCCGACAGGGGGGTACGAGCAGTACTTC. This encodes CASSQPTGGYEQYF.

The gene calls are TRBV5-1 and TRBJ1-2; the match to TRBD1 covers 8 bases. V was pared by 0 bases and J by 8 bases, with 12 bases of the junction left unmatched. The CDR3 extends over 16 amino acids. CDR1 and CDR2 (germline): SGHRS, YFSETQ. The CDR3: CASSLDLQGGALGYTF. For the CDR3, the DNA is TGCGCCAGCAGCTTGGATCTACAGGGGGGAGCTCTGGGCTACACCTTC.

With respect to this clone: The same CDR3 is also encoded by other DNA sequences in this sample. The rearrangement joins TRBV6-6 to TRBJ2-7; possible D gene TRBD1, 6 bases. The CDR3 consists of 14 residues. V gave up 5 bases and J gave up 1 base, with 12 bases separating them. CDR1 is MNHNY, CDR2 SVGAGI, per germline (reference sequence). CDR3 region: CASSTNRESYEQYF. CDR3 nucleotides: TGTGCCAGCAGTACTAACAGGGAATCCTACGAGCAGTACTTC.

V gene TRBV29-1 combines with J gene TRBJ2-3; 7 nucleotides agree with TRBD1. The junction had 4 bases not matched to a gene; V was cut back by 7 bases and J by 3 bases. The CDR3 runs 12 residues. Germline loops: CDR1 SQVTM, CDR2 ANQGSEA. The CDR3 nucleotides are TGCAGCGCGGGACAGCATACAGATACGCAGTATTTT. It specifies CSAGQHTDTQYF.

The chain has TRBV9 and TRBJ2-5; D might be TRBD2 (6 bases). The J call may be incorrect, as the DNA end agrees better with TRBJ2-7. Germline CDR1 and CDR2: SGDLS and YYNGEE. The CDR3 is 15 amino acids. CDR3 amino acids: CASSVAPGGTYEQYF. As DNA, the CDR3 is TGTGCCAGCAGCGTAGCCCCCGGGGGAACCTACGAGCAGTACTTC.

This clone was seen a single time. This chain links TRBV5-1 with TRBJ2-5, with D possibly being TRBD1 (6 bases). V was trimmed by 6 bases and J by 2 bases, leaving 14 bases between them. CDR1 SGHRS and CDR2 YFSETQ come from the germline V gene. This CDR3 comprises 14 residues. CDR3 nucleotide sequence: TGCGCCAGCACCTGGACAGCAAATCAAGAGACCCAGTACTTC. This sequence encodes CASTWTANQETQYF.

The V call is TRBV7-6, the J call TRBJ1-1; possible D gene TRBD1, 5 bases. This CDR3 is built from 14 residues. Germline V gene sequence: CDR1 SGHVS, CDR2 FNYEAQ. V was clipped by 0 bases and J by 3 bases, with 8 bases between them. CDR3 in amino acids: CASSLAGRDTEAFF. In DNA form, the CDR3 reads TGTGCCAGCAGCTTAGCGGGGCGGGACACTGAAGCTTTCTTT.

The chain uses TRBV12-5 and TRBJ2-5; 7 nucleotides match TRBD1. The V gene end was trimmed by 6 bases and the J gene end by 1 base; junction bases not matched to a gene: 5. CDR1 LGHNT and CDR2 FRNRAP come from the germline V gene. CDR3 length: 14 residues. For the CDR3, the DNA is TGTGCTAGTGGCCCGGGACAGTCCCAAGAGACCCAGTACTTC. Translation gives CASGPGQSQETQYF.

The genes are TRBV30 and TRBJ1-6; 11 positions match TRBD1. Per the germline V gene, CDR1 is GTSNPN and CDR2 is SVGIG (reference sequence). V shed 7 bases and J 9 bases; nucleotides not matched to a gene: 8. The CDR3 length is 14 residues. CDR3 nucleotide sequence: TGTGCCTCCGCGGACAGGGGGCGATTTTCACCCCTCCACTTT. It is translated as CASADRGRFSPLHF.

This clone is a singleton in its sample. The chain links TRBV7-9 to TRBJ2-5; D possibly corresponds to TRBD1 (6 bases). Trimming took off 4 bases at V and 5 bases at J, with 14 bases between the two ends. The germline CDR1 and CDR2 sequences are SEHNR and FQNEAQ (reference sequence). This CDR3 region has 14 residues. The CDR3 loop is CASSSYRVGETQYF. CDR3 sequence (DNA): TGTGCCAGCAGCTCCTACAGGGTTGGGGAGACCCAGTACTTC.

DNA for the CDR3: TGTGCCAGCAGCGATCGACAGGGAACTAATGAAAAACTGTTTTTT. The encoded protein is CASSDRQGTNEKLFF. The V call is TRBV9, the J call TRBJ1-4, with 7 positions matching TRBD1. V lost 3 bases and J lost 1; bases outside the gene matches: 3. The CDR3 is made up of 15 amino acids. Germline V gives CDR1 SGDLS, CDR2 YYNGEE. The variable domain in full, completed from reference TRBV9 and TRBJ1-4, reads DSGVTQTPKHLITATGQRVTLRCSPRSGDLSVYWYQQSLDQGLQFLIQYYNGEERAKGNILERFSAQQFPDLHSELNLSSLELGDSALYFCASSDRQGTNEKLFFGSGTQLSVL.